One sample yielded the 2 T cell receptor beta chains listed below, sequenced in a study of T cells after yellow fever vaccination (dated by TCRdb to between 2019 and 2020). The method was 5' RACE. The sequencing machine was an Illumina NovaSeq 6000. The public sequencing data were trimmed at Q25 with fastp and processed into clonotypes with MiXCR by TCRdb, which kept only in-frame beta chains. When rows share a CDR3 protein, they turn into one entry using the most common DNA and genes. This sample is represented by over 250,000 distinct CDR3 sequences; 4.1% of them were singletons. Around 23% of the sample is taken by the ten largest. In light of the paper, this sample's treatment or condition label describes: live attenuated yellow fever vaccine strain. Sequences were derived from PBMCs, sampled 5 days after the yellow fever booster vaccination. The receptors were sampled from a man between 18 and 35 years old who received the YFV17D yellow fever vaccine.

The CDR3 bases are TGCAGTGCTATGGCGGGGGGGCCAGAGACCCAGTACTTC. Translation gives CSAMAGGPETQYF. This chain connects TRBV20-1 to TRBJ2-5; TRBD2 agrees at 9 bases. Germline V gene sequence: CDR1 DFQATT, CDR2 SNEGSKA (reference sequence). The CDR3 runs to 13 residues. Trimming took 4 bases from V and 4 from J; bases not matched to a gene: 4.

V and J are TRBV4-1 and TRBJ1-4; 12 positions agree with TRBD1. With 3 bases clipped from V and 8 bases from J, the junction kept 10 bases outside the gene matches. The germline gives CDR1 MGHRA, CDR2 YSYEKL. The CDR3 contains 17 residues. The CDR3 sequence: CASSQGTGGLKEEKLFF. The CDR3 region has the DNA TGCGCCAGCAGCCAGGGGACAGGGGGCCTTAAGGAAGAAAAACTGTTTTTT.